These 29 T cell receptor beta chains were all obtained from the same sample, sequenced in a study of blood T cell repertoires in COVID-19. Clones were sequenced by immunoSEQ multiplex PCR, and TCRdb holds only the in-frame ones, with some missing. The sample contains just over 90,000 clones, around four fifths of which appear only once. The sequencing input was peripheral blood. The receptors derive from a human donor in a cohort sampled during active COVID-19.

V usage is TRBV6-5 and J usage is TRBJ2-2, with 8 bases matching TRBD1. Trimming cost V 6 bases and J 4 bases; bases outside gene matches: 4. Per the germline V gene, CDR1 is MNHEY and CDR2 is SVGAGI. This CDR3 contains 14 residues. The CDR3 DNA reads as TGTGCCAGCAGAGCGACAGGGGTCACCGGGGAGCTGTTTTTT. Translating gives CASRATGVTGELFF.

The chain employs TRBV28 and TRBJ2-2; no clear D. V was trimmed by 5 bases and J by 0 bases, leaving 4 bases between them. This CDR3 is built from 13 residues. Germline CDR1 reads MDHEN; CDR2 reads SYDVKM. The CDR3 region is CASSIANTGELFF. CDR3 coding DNA: TGTGCCAGCAGTATAGCGAACACCGGGGAGCTGTTTTTT.

This chain links TRBV28 with TRBJ1-2, with D unresolved. Germline V gene sequence: CDR1 MDHEN, CDR2 SYDVKM. Trimming cost V 2 bases and J 4 bases, with 5 bases left between them. CDR3 size: 12 residues. The CDR3 here is CASSLTFYGYTF. DNA of the CDR3: TGTGCCAGCAGTTTAACATTCTATGGCTACACCTTC.

The chain has TRBV24-1 and TRBJ2-4; possibly TRBD2 for D (5 bases). Germline CDR1 KGHDR, CDR2 SFDVKD. The CDR3 runs to 12 residues. V gave up 3 bases and J gave up 10 bases, with 9 bases separating them. CDR3 sequence: CATSDGRGIQYF. The CDR3 DNA reads TGTGCCACCAGTGATGGCCGGGGAATTCAGTACTTC.

This chain uses TRBV5-5 with TRBJ1-1, with D perhaps TRBD1 (5 bases). The germline gives CDR1 SGHKS, CDR2 YYEKEE (reference sequence). V was trimmed by 4 bases and J by 4 bases, leaving 23 bases between them. The CDR3 spans 17 residues. The CDR3 DNA reads as TGTGCCAGCAGCCTGTTCAATCTGGGGACTCCGGGCACTGAAGCTTTCTTT. Its protein product is CASSLFNLGTPGTEAFF.

The CDR3 region has the DNA TGTGCCAGCAGTGATAGCGGGAGAAGATACAATGAGCAGTTCTTC. Amino acids: CASSDSGRRYNEQFF. The chain employs TRBV6-1 and TRBJ2-1; 9 bases agree with TRBD2. Per the germline V gene, CDR1 is MNHNS and CDR2 is SASEGT. With V trimmed by 3 bases and J by 4 bases, 4 bases remained unmatched. CDR3 length: 15 amino acids.

The CDR3: CASRPTKGNTIYF. CDR3 DNA: TGTGCCAGTAGACCTACTAAGGGAAACACCATATATTTT. The genes are TRBV19 and TRBJ1-3; D remains ambiguous. Trimming shortened V by 6 bases and J by 4 bases, and 10 bases separated the two germline ends. The CDR3 is 13 residues long. Germline V CDR1 and CDR2: LNHDA, SQIVND (reference sequence).

This chain connects TRBV16 to TRBJ2-6; D remains ambiguous. Trimming removed 3 bases from V and 3 bases from J, with 3 bases in between. Germline lookup yields CDR1 KGHSY and CDR2 FQNENV. CDR3 length: 13 amino acids. CDR3 loop: CASSHRGANVLTF. CDR3 nucleotide sequence: TGTGCCAGCAGCCATCGTGGGGCCAACGTCCTGACTTTC.

The rearrangement uses TRBV28 and TRBJ1-5; maybe TRBD1 (5 bases). V was shortened by 3 bases and J by 6 bases, with 18 bases between the two germline ends. The V gene's germline CDR1 is MDHEN and CDR2 SYDVKM. CDR3 size: 16 residues. CDR3 in DNA: TGTGCCAGCAGTTTTGGGCACGGGGGGATGAGTCAGCCCCAGCATTTT. Protein: CASSFGHGGMSQPQHF.

The gene calls are TRBV25-1 and TRBJ2-1, with TRBD2 identical over 7 bases. The CDR3 contains 15 residues. Germline V gene sequence: CDR1 MGHDK, CDR2 SYGVNS. V shed 2 bases, J shed 7 bases, and the junction held 8 bases outside the gene matches. CDR3 sequence reads: CASSEGGLGGNEQFF. The CDR3 DNA follows: TGTGCCAGCAGTGAAGGGGGACTGGGGGGGAATGAGCAGTTCTTC.

This chain links TRBV11-3 with TRBJ2-3; 12 nucleotides line up with TRBD2. CDR1 is SGHNT and CDR2 is YENEEA in the germline V gene. The CDR3 consists of 16 residues. Trimming cost V 5 bases and J 5 bases; bases outside gene matches: 8. The DNA for the CDR3 is TGTGCCAGCAGCCAAAGGACTAGCGGGATGGGAGATACGCAGTATTTT. Encoded protein: CASSQRTSGMGDTQYF.

V and J are TRBV7-3 and TRBJ2-1; 13 bases are a match to TRBD2. The V segment lost 4 bases and the J segment 0 bases; nucleotides outside the gene matches: 6. The CDR3 runs to 18 residues. CDR1 is SGHTA, CDR2 FQGTGA, per germline. The chain's CDR3 is CASSSGTSGIVSYNEQFF. CDR3 DNA sequence: TGTGCCAGCAGCTCCGGGACTAGCGGGATTGTCTCCTACAATGAGCAGTTCTTC.

The chain employs TRBV19 and TRBJ2-3; TRBD2 matches at 8 bases. The CDR3 sequence is 15 residues long. The germline V gene encodes CDR1 LNHDA and CDR2 SQIVND (reference sequence). Trimming took 5 bases from V and 4 from J; bases not matched to a gene: 8. For the CDR3, the DNA is TGTGCCAGTAGTTCGGGGGGGGCGCAGTCAGATACGCAGTATTTT. This codes for CASSSGGAQSDTQYF.

This clone came up once. V gene TRBV28 combines with J gene TRBJ2-1; TRBD2 might be the D (5 bases). The CDR3 totals 14 residues. Trimming removed 4 bases from V and 9 bases from J, with 16 bases in between. CDR1 and CDR2 (germline): MDHEN, SYDVKM. The CDR3 sequence is CASSSTWVRAEQFF. DNA of the CDR3: TGTGCCAGCAGTTCCACCTGGGTGAGGGCTGAGCAGTTCTTC.

By its share, this clone is medium-sized. The chain carries TRBV6-4 and TRBJ1-6, with 7 nucleotides matching TRBD1. The CDR3 contains 16 residues. V lost 4 bases, J lost 4 bases, and 7 bases stayed unmatched. Germline CDR1 is MRHNA and CDR2 is SNTAGT. This CDR3 is CASSAKTGIYNSPLHF. CDR3 coding DNA: TGTGCCAGCAGTGCCAAGACAGGGATTTATAATTCACCCCTCCACTTT.

V usage is TRBV2 and J usage is TRBJ2-1; 11 bases match TRBD2. Germline V gives CDR1 SNHLY, CDR2 FYNNEI. The CDR3 runs to 15 residues. V shed 6 bases, J shed 2 bases, and the junction held 3 bases outside the gene matches. The CDR3, as DNA: TGTGCCAGCAGCACGACTAGCGGGACCTACAATGAGCAGTTCTTC. This codes for CASSTTSGTYNEQFF.

The table lists this clone with a few counts. The chain couples TRBV14 to TRBJ2-3, with 12 bases aligning to TRBD2. The CDR3 totals 19 residues. Germline CDR1 reads SGHDN; CDR2 reads FVKESK. J lost 0 bases, V lost 0 bases, and 7 bases had no gene match. CDR3 sequence: CASSQDLGLAGASTDTQYF. CDR3 DNA sequence: TGTGCCAGCAGCCAAGATCTGGGACTAGCGGGCGCTAGCACAGATACGCAGTATTTT. The whole variable domain, remainder taken from reference TRBV14 and TRBJ2-3, is EAGVTQFPSHSVIEKGQTVTLRCDPISGHDNLYWYRRVMGKEIKFLLHFVKESKQDESGMPNNRFLAERTGGTYSTLKVQPAELEDSGVYFCASSQDLGLAGASTDTQYFGPGTRLTVL.

The chain employs TRBV21-1 and TRBJ1-1; the listed D gene, TRBD1, was not tested against the DNA. TRBV21-1 has pseudogene status. There are 17 residues in the CDR3. The CDR3, as DNA: TGTGCCAGCAGCAAAGCAGGTGCAGGGGTCGGGAACACTGAAGCTTTCTTT. As protein: CASSKAGAGVGNTEAFF.

The chain joins TRBV9 to TRBJ2-5; tentative D call: TRBD1 (5 bases). CDR1 SGDLS and CDR2 YYNGEE come from the germline V gene. CDR3 size: 14 residues. V was shortened by 0 bases and J by 5 bases, with 11 bases between the two germline ends. The CDR3 sequence is CASSVVLQGETQYF. The CDR3 DNA sequence: TGTGCCAGCAGCGTAGTTCTCCAGGGCGAGACCCAGTACTTC.

The chain uses TRBV28 and TRBJ2-3; tentatively, D is TRBD1 (6 bases). V gave up 5 bases and J gave up 3 bases, with 12 bases separating them. Germline V lookup: CDR1 MDHEN, CDR2 SYDVKM. CDR3 size: 14 residues. This CDR3 reads CASSGRGKTDTQYF. DNA of the CDR3: TGTGCCAGCAGTGGCAGGGGTAAAACAGATACGCAGTATTTT.

This clone appeared once. This chain links TRBV5-1 with TRBJ2-1, with TRBD2 identical over 8 bases. Unmatched junction bases numbered 2, after V lost 0 bases and J lost 0 bases. Germline V CDR1 and CDR2: SGHRS, YFSETQ. This CDR3 contains 16 residues. CDR3 amino acids: CASSLGGTSSYNEQFF. DNA for the CDR3: TGCGCCAGCAGCTTGGGGGGGACTAGCTCCTACAATGAGCAGTTCTTC. The full variable domain, completed using reference TRBV5-1 and TRBJ2-1, is KAGVTQTPRYLIKTRGQQVTLSCSPISGHRSVSWYQQTPGQGLQFLFEYFSETQRNKGNFPGRFSGRQFSNSRSEMNVSTLELGDSALYLCASSLGGTSSYNEQFFGPGTRLTVL.

This chain joins TRBV6-6 and TRBJ2-6, with D possibly matching TRBD2 (5 bases). Germline-derived CDR1 and CDR2 are MNHNY and SVGAGI (reference sequence). The V end lost 6 bases, the J end lost 0 bases, and 12 bases lay between the germline ends. This CDR3 has 16 residues. In DNA, the CDR3 is TGTGCCAGCAGGGATTGGGGAGTCTCTGGGGCCAACGTCCTGACTTTC. Translated, it gives CASRDWGVSGANVLTF.

The rearrangement joins TRBV10-3 to TRBJ1-2, with 9 bases aligning to TRBD1. There are 16 residues in the CDR3. The J segment lost 4 bases and the V segment lost 2 bases, leaving 8 bases of the junction unmatched. Germline V gene lookup returns CDR1 ENHRY and CDR2 SYGVKD. As DNA, the CDR3 is TGTGCCATCAGTGAGCTTGACAGGGGGGGACTCTATGGCTACACCTTC. As protein: CAISELDRGGLYGYTF.

The V gene is TRBV24-1, the J gene TRBJ1-5; D unresolved. Looked up from germline, CDR1 is KGHDR and CDR2 is SFDVKD. The V end was cut by 5 bases, the J end by 0 bases, with 13 bases between. The CDR3 consists of 16 residues. The chain's CDR3 is CATSGGSSNSNQPQHF. The CDR3 DNA reads TGTGCCACCAGTGGAGGCAGCAGTAATAGCAATCAGCCCCAGCATTTT.

The gene calls are TRBV4-2 and TRBJ1-5; 11 nucleotides agree with TRBD1. Trimming removed 8 bases from V and 8 bases from J; junction bases left unmatched: 8. Germline CDR1 reads LGHNA; CDR2 reads YNFKEQ. The CDR3 has 14 residues. CDR3 bases: TGTGCCAGCGGACCCGGGACAGGGGGGGAGCCCCAGCATTTT. Translating gives CASGPGTGGEPQHF.

This clone was found a few times. This chain connects TRBV5-1 to TRBJ2-7; 11 positions match TRBD1. The ends lost 4 bases at V and 4 bases at J; junction bases unmatched: 7. The CDR3 consists of 15 residues. From germline, CDR1 is SGHRS and CDR2 YFSETQ. The CDR3 nucleotides read TGCGCCAGCAGCCGGACAGGGGGCGACAATTACGAGCAGTACTTC. The encoded protein is CASSRTGGDNYEQYF.

The chain uses TRBV4-1 and TRBJ1-2, with D unresolved. Trimming pared 2 bases from V and 1 base from J, leaving 20 bases between. Germline CDR1 is MGHRA and CDR2 is YSYEKL. The CDR3 runs 18 residues. CDR3 region: CASSQHRPPPRGNYGYTF. CDR3 coding DNA: TGCGCCAGCAGCCAACACCGACCTCCACCGAGAGGTAACTATGGCTACACCTTC.

The chain combines TRBV7-2 with TRBJ1-2, with D maybe TRBD1 (5 bases). Deletions cut 0 bases from V and 4 bases from J, with 15 bases between. Per the germline V gene, CDR1 is SGHTA and CDR2 is FQGNSA. The CDR3 contains 16 residues. In nucleotides, the CDR3 is TGTGCCAGCAGCTTAGCCCCCCGGCAGGGATCCTATGGCTACACCTTC. Translating it yields CASSLAPRQGSYGYTF.

As concerns this clone: A junction boundary mismatches the germline segment, possibly from a read error. V and J are TRBV18 and TRBJ2-7; 9 bases align to TRBD2. CDR1 and CDR2 (germline): KGHSH, LQKENI. This CDR3 is 16 amino acids long. In DNA form, the CDR3 reads TGTGCCAGCTCACCAGGTAGTCTAGCGGGAAATTACGGGCAGTACTTC. Translation gives CASSPGSLAGNYGQYF.